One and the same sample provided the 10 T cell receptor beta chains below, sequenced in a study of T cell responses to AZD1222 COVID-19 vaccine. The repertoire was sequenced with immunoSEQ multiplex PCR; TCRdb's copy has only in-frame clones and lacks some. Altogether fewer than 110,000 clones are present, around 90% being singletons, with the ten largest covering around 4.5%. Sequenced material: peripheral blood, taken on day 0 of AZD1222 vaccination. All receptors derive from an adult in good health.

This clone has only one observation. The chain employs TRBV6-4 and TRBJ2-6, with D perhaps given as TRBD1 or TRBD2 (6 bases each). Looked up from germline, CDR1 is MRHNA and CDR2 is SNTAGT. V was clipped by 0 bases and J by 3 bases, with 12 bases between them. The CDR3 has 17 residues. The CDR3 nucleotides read TGTGCCAGCAGTGACTCATCGGGGGCTGATGGGGCCAACGTCCTGACTTTC. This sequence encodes CASSDSSGADGANVLTF.

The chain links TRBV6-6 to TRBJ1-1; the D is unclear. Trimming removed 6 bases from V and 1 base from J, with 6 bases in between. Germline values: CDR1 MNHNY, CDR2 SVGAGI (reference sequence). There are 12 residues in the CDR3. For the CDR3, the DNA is TGTGCCAGCAGCCCCCAGAACACTGAAGCTTTCTTT. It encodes CASSPQNTEAFF.

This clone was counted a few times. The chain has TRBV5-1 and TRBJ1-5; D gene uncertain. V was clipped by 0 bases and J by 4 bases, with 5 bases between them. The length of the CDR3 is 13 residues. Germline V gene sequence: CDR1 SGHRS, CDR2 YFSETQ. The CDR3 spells CASSLDGNQPQHF. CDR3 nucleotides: TGCGCCAGCAGCTTGGATGGGAATCAGCCCCAGCATTTT.

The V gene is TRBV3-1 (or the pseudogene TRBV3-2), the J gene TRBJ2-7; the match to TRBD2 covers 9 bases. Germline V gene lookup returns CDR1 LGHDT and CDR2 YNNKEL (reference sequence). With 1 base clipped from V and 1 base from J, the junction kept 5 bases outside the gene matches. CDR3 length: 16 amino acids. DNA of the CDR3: TGTGCCAGCAGCCAAGGGTTTCTAGCGGGGTCCTACGAGCAGTACTTC. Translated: CASSQGFLAGSYEQYF.

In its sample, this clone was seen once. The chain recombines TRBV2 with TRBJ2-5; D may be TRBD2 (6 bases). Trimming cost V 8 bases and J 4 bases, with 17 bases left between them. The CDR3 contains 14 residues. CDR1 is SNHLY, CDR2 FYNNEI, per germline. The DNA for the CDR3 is TGTGCCAGCGCCGGGGCGGGGCGGGGAGAGACCCAGTACTTC. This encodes CASAGAGRGETQYF.

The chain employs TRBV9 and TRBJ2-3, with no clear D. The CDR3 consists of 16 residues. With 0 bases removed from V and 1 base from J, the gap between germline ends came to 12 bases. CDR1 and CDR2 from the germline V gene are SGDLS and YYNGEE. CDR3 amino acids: CASSVAGGRGTDTQYF. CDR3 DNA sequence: TGTGCCAGCAGCGTAGCGGGCGGCCGGGGCACAGATACGCAGTATTTT.

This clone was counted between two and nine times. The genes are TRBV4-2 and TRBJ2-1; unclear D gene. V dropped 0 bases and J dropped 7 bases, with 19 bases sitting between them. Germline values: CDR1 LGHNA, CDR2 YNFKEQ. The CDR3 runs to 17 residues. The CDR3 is CASSQESSGFLRNEQFF. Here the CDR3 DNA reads TGTGCCAGCAGCCAAGAATCCTCCGGCTTTCTCCGTAATGAGCAGTTCTTC.

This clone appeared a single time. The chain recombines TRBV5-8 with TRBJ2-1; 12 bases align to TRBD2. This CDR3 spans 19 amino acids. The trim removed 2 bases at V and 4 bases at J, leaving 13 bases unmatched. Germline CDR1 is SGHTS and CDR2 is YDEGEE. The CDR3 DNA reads TGTGCCAGCAGCTTTGGGCTAGCGGGGGGGCCTGGCCCGTACAATGAGCAGTTCTTC. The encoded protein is CASSFGLAGGPGPYNEQFF.

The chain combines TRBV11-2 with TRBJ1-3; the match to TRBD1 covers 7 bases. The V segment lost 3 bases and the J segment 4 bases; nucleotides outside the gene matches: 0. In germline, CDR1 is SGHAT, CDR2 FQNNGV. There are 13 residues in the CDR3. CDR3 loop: CASSLDRGNTIYF. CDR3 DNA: TGTGCCAGCAGCTTGGACAGGGGAAACACCATATATTTT.

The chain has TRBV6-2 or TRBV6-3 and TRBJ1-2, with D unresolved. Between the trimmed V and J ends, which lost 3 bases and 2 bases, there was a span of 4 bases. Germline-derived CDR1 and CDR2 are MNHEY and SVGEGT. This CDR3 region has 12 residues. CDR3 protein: CASSYKNYGYTF. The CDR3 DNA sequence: TGTGCCAGCAGTTATAAAAACTATGGCTACACCTTC.